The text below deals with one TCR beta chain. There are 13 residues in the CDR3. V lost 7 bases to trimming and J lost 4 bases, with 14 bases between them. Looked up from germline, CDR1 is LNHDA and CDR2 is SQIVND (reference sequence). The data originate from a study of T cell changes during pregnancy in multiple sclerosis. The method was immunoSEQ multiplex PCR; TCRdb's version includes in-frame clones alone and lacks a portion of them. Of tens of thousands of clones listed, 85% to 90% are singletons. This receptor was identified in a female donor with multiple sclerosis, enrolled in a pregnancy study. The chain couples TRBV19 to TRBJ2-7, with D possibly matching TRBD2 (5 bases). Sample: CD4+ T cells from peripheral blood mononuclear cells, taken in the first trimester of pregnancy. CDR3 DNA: TGTGCCAGTAATGACTATCGGGGATACGAGCAGTACTTC. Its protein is CASNDYRGYEQYF.